This TCR beta chain came from a study of blood T cell repertoires in COVID-19. Cohort allocation depended upon clinical history that participants reported. Trimming shortened V by 7 bases and J by 2 bases, and 8 bases separated the two germline ends. This CDR3 region has 11 residues. The germline CDR1 and CDR2 sequences are SQVTM and ANQGSEA. Authors' data handling: Amplification of reference gene primers provided the estimated nucleated cell counts. Sequencing used immunoSEQ multiplex PCR; TCRdb keeps in-frame clones, though not all of them. The V and J calls and clone size come from that table; D and trimming were worked out from the DNA. The sample lists under 350,000 clones, roughly nine tenths occurring once.

Sequencing was done on a sample of PBMCs or T cells enriched from blood (not recorded which). The chain recombines TRBV29-1 with TRBJ1-1; D is unclear. The receptor's source is a woman between 40 and 50 years old who had recovered from COVID-19. CDR3 DNA: TGCAGCGGTCGGGAAAACACTGAAGCTTTCTTT. Protein: CSGRENTEAFF. Filled out from reference TRBV29-1 and TRBJ1-1, the complete variable domain reads SAVISQKPSRDICQRGTSLTIQCQVDSQVTMMFWYRQQPGQSLTLIATANQGSEATYESGFVIDKFPISRPNLTFSTLTVSNMSPEDSSIYLCSGRENTEAFFGQGTRLTVV.